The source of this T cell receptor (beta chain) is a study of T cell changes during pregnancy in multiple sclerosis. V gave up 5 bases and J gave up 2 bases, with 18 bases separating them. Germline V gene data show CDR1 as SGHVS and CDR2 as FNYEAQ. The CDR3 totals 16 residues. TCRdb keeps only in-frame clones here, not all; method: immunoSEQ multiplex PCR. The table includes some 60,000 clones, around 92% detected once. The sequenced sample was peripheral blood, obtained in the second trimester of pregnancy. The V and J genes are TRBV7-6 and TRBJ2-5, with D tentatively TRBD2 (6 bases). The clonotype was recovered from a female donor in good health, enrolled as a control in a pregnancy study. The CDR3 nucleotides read TGTGCCAGCAGCCCCGAGATCAGACTAGGACAAGAGACCCAGTACTTC. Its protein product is CASSPEIRLGQETQYF.